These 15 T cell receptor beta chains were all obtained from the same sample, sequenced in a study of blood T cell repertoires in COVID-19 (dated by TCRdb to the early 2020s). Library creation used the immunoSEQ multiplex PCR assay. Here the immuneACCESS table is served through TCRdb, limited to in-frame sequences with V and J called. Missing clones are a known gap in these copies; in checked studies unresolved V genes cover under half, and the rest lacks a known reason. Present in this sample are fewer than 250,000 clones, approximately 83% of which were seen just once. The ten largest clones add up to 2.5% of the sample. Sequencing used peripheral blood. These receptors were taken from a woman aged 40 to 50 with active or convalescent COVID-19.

CDR3 in DNA: TGTGCCAGCAGTGGGCAGGGCGACGCTGAAGCTTTCTTT. This encodes CASSGQGDAEAFF. This chain connects TRBV2 to TRBJ1-1; TRBD1 is a possible D gene (5 bases). Trimming removed 4 bases from V and 6 bases from J, with 12 bases in between. The CDR3 is 13 amino acids. CDR1 and CDR2 (germline): SNHLY, FYNNEI.

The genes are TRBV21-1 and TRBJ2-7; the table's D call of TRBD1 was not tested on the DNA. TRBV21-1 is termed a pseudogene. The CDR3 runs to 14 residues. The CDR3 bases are TGTGCCAGAAGACCGGACAGGGGGGCTTGGGAGCAGTACTTC. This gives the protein CARRPDRGAWEQYF.

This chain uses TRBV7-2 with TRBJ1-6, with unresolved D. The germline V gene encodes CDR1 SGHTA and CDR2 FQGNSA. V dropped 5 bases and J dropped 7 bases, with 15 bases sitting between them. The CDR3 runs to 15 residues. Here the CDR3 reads CASSKKAGGNSPLHF. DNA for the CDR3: TGTGCCAGCAGCAAAAAAGCAGGAGGCAATTCACCCCTCCACTTT.

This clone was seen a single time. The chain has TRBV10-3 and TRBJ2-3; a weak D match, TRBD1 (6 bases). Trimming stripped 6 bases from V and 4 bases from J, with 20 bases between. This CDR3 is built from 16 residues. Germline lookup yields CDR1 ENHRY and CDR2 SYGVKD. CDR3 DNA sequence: TGTGCCATCAGGTCGGAGACAGGTGTGTCGGCAGATACGCAGTATTTT. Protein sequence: CAIRSETGVSADTQYF.

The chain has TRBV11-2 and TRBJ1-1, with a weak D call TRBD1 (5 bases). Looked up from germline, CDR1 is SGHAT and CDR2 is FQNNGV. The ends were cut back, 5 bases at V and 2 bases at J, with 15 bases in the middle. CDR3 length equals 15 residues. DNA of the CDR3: TGTGCCAGCAGCCCGTCCGCTAGGGGAAACACTGAAGCTTTCTTT. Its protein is CASSPSARGNTEAFF.

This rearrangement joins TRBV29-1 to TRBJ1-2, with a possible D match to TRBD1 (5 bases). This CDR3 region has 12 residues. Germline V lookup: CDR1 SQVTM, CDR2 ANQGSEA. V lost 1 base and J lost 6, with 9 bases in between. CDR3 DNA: TGCAGCGTTGAAGTATGGGGGGATGGCTACACCTTC. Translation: CSVEVWGDGYTF. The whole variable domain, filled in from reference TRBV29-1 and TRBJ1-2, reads SAVISQKPSRDICQRGTSLTIQCQVDSQVTMMFWYRQQPGQSLTLIATANQGSEATYESGFVIDKFPISRPNLTFSTLTVSNMSPEDSSIYLCSVEVWGDGYTFGSGTRLTVV.

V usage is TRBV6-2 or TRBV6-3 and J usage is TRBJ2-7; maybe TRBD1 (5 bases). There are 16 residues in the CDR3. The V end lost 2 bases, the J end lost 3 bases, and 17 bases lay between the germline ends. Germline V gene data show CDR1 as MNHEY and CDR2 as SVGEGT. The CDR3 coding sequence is TGTGCCAGCAGTTACCCGGCCAGGGATAGAGTCTACGAGCAGTACTTC. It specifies CASSYPARDRVYEQYF.

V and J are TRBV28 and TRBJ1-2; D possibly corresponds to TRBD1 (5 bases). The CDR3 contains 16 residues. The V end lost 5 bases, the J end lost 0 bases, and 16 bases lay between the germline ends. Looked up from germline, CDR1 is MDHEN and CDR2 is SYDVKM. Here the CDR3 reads CASSAGGSGSNYGYTF. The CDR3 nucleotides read TGTGCCAGCAGTGCGGGGGGGTCGGGCTCTAACTATGGCTACACCTTC.

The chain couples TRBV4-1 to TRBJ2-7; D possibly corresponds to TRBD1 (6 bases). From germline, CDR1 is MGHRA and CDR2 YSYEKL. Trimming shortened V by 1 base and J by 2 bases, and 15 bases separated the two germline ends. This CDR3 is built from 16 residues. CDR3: CASSQVSGTQTYEQYF. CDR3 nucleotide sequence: TGCGCCAGCAGCCAAGTGTCGGGGACACAAACCTACGAGCAGTACTTC.

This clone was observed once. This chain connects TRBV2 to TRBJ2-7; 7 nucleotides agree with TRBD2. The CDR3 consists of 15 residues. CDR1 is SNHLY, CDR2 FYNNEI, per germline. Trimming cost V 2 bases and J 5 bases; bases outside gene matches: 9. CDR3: CASSEKRDARNEQYF. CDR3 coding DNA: TGTGCCAGCAGTGAAAAGCGGGACGCGAGAAACGAGCAGTACTTC. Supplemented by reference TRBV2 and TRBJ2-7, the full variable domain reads EPEVTQTPSHQVTQMGQEVILRCVPISNHLYFYWYRQILGQKVEFLVSFYNNEISEKSEIFDDQFSVERPDGSNFTLKIRSTKLEDSAMYFCASSEKRDARNEQYFGPGTRLTVT.

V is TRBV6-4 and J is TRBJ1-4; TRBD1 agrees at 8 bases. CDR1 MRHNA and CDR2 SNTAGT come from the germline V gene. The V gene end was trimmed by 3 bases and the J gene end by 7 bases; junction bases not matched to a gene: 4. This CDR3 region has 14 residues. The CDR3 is CASSEQGGSEKLFF. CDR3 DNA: TGTGCCAGCAGTGAACAGGGGGGTTCTGAAAAACTGTTTTTT.

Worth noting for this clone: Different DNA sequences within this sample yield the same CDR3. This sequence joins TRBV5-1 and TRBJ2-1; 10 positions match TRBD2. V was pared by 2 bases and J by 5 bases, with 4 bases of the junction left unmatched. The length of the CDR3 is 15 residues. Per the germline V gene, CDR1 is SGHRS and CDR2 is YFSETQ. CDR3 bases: TGCGCCAGCAGCTTATTAGCGGGAGGCGACAATGAGCAGTTCTTC. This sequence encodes CASSLLAGGDNEQFF.

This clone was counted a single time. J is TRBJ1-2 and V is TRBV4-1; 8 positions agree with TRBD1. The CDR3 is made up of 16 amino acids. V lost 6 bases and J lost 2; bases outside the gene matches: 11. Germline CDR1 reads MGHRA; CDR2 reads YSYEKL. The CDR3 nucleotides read TGCGCCAGCAGGGACCCGAAGCAGGGGGCAAACTATGGCTACACCTTC. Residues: CASRDPKQGANYGYTF.

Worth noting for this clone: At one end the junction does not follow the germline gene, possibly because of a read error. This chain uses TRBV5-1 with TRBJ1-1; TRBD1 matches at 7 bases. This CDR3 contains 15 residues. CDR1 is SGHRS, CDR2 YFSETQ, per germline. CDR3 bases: TGCGCCAGCAGCCCAACAACGGGACAGAACTCTGAAGCTTTCTTT. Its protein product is CASSPTTGQNSEAFF.

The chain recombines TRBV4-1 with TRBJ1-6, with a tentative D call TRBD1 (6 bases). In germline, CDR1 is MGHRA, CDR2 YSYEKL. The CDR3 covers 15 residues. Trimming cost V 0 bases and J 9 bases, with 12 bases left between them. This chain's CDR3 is CASSQEAQTGSPLHF. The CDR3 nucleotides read TGCGCCAGCAGCCAAGAGGCCCAGACAGGTTCACCCCTCCACTTT.